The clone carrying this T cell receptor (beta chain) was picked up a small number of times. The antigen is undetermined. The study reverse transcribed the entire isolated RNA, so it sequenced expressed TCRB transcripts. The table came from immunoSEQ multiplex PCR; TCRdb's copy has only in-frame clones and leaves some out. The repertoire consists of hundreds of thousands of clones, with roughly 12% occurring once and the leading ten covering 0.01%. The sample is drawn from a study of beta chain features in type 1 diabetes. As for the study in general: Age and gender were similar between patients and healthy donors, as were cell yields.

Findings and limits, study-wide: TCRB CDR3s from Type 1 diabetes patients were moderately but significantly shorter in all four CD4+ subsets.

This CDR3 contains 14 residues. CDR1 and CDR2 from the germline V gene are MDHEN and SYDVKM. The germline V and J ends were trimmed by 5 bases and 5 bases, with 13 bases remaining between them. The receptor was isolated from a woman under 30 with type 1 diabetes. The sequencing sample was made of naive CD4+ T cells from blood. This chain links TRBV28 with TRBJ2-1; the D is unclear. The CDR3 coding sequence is TGTGCCAGCAGTAACGCCAACAGCAACAATGAGCAGTTCTTC. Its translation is CASSNANSNNEQFF.